What follows are 15 T cell receptor beta chains derived from one specimen sequenced in a study of cytomegalovirus exposure and HLA in healthy donors. The PCR had 60 Vbeta and 13 Jbeta primers. The assay was immunoSEQ multiplex PCR, and TCRdb's table has in-frame clones only and misses some. Here the sample spans roughly 160,000 clones, roughly two thirds being singletons. What was sequenced was PBMCs. These receptors all stem from a woman aged 30 to 39 in good health and CMV-seronegative.

In regard to this clone: At one end, the junction sequence differs from germline, possibly due to a read error. In the same sample, other DNA sequences code for this CDR3. The J gene is TRBJ1-1, the V gene TRBV27, with TRBD1 matching over 7 bases. This CDR3 region has 17 residues. Germline CDR1 and CDR2: MNHEY and SMNVEV (reference sequence). CDR3 sequence (DNA): TGTGCCAGCAGTTATAGGGGGCCGCAGAGGACCTGGACTGAGGCTTTCTTT. The encoded protein is CASSYRGPQRTWTEAFF.

This chain connects TRBV9 to TRBJ2-7; TRBD2 matches 11 bases. With 2 bases clipped from V and 6 bases from J, the junction kept 4 bases outside the gene matches. Germline-derived CDR1 and CDR2 are SGDLS and YYNGEE. The CDR3 extends over 14 amino acids. This CDR3 is CASSVSGRAVEQYF. In DNA form, the CDR3 reads TGTGCCAGCAGCGTTAGCGGGAGGGCCGTCGAGCAGTACTTC.

V and J are TRBV4-2 and TRBJ1-4; TRBD1 might be the D (6 bases). CDR1 and CDR2 (germline): LGHNA, YNFKEQ. The germline V and J ends were trimmed by 2 bases and 12 bases, with 10 bases remaining between them. This CDR3 spans 12 amino acids. The CDR3 loop is CASSQTGLELFF. The CDR3, as DNA: TGTGCCAGCAGCCAAACAGGGCTCGAACTGTTTTTT.

The chain couples TRBV30 to TRBJ1-5; 8 bases align to TRBD1. J lost 4 bases, V lost 5 bases, and 10 bases had no gene match. The CDR3 sequence is 15 residues long. The germline gives CDR1 GTSNPN, CDR2 SVGIG (reference sequence). CDR3 in amino acids: CAWDSGTGINQPQHF. The CDR3 DNA reads as TGTGCCTGGGATTCCGGGACAGGAATAAATCAGCCCCAGCATTTT.

The sample holds a few counts of this clone. The rearrangement links TRBV5-1 to TRBJ2-7; D gene unclear. Germline V gene data show CDR1 as SGHRS and CDR2 as YFSETQ. V lost 0 bases and J lost 3, with 7 bases in between. The CDR3 has 13 residues. The CDR3: CASSLDQVYEQYF. For the CDR3, the DNA is TGCGCCAGCAGCTTGGACCAGGTCTACGAGCAGTACTTC.

The chain carries TRBV6-4 and TRBJ2-7; a weak D match, TRBD2 (7 bases). Trimming stripped 6 bases from V and 0 bases from J, with 15 bases between. The CDR3 has 15 amino acids. The germline gives CDR1 MRHNA, CDR2 SNTAGT. Here the CDR3 reads CASRLGGRSSYEQYF. CDR3 coding DNA: TGTGCCAGCAGACTCGGGGGGCGGAGCTCCTACGAGCAGTACTTC.

The J gene is TRBJ2-7, the V gene TRBV7-9, with TRBD1 identical over 10 bases. Losses at the gene ends were 4 bases for V and 6 bases for J; bases not matched to a gene: 12. CDR3 size: 16 residues. The germline gives CDR1 SEHNR, CDR2 FQNEAQ (reference sequence). The DNA of the CDR3 is TGTGCCAGCAGCTACCCTAGGCGGGACAGGGGCGGCGAGCAGTACTTC. It codes for CASSYPRRDRGGEQYF.

This clone has only a few counts. The chain carries TRBV7-2 and TRBJ2-7, with 8 bases aligning to TRBD1. Germline CDR1 and CDR2: SGHTA and FQGNSA. Trimming took 6 bases from V and 3 from J; bases not matched to a gene: 7. CDR3 length: 14 amino acids. The CDR3 nucleotides are TGTGCCAGCAGATTTGGGACAGGAAACTACGAGCAGTACTTC. This encodes CASRFGTGNYEQYF.

The V and J genes are TRBV30 and TRBJ1-3; the D gene is possibly TRBD1 (5 bases). Trimming stripped 4 bases from V and 1 base from J, with 8 bases between. CDR1 is GTSNPN and CDR2 is SVGIG in the germline V gene (reference sequence). The CDR3 covers 13 residues. The CDR3 region is CAWNTGSGNTIYF. The CDR3 DNA sequence: TGTGCCTGGAACACAGGTTCTGGAAACACCATATATTTT.

This clone was picked up a small number of times. The chain recombines TRBV9 with TRBJ2-3; D ambiguous. V was cut by 0 bases and J by 2 bases, with 10 bases left in between. There are 15 residues in the CDR3. Germline V gene data show CDR1 as SGDLS and CDR2 as YYNGEE. CDR3 nucleotides: TGTGCCAGCAGCGTAGCGGCTAGACCCACAGATACGCAGTATTTT. Its protein product is CASSVAARPTDTQYF. Using reference TRBV9 and TRBJ2-3 for the parts outside the CDR3, the full variable domain is DSGVTQTPKHLITATGQRVTLRCSPRSGDLSVYWYQQSLDQGLQFLIQYYNGEERAKGNILERFSAQQFPDLHSELNLSSLELGDSALYFCASSVAARPTDTQYFGPGTRLTVL.

This clone has only a few counts. The V and J genes are TRBV5-1 and TRBJ2-1; maybe TRBD2 (5 bases). Trimming removed 0 bases from V and 8 bases from J, with 18 bases in between. The germline gives CDR1 SGHRS, CDR2 YFSETQ. CDR3 length: 16 residues. CDR3 sequence reads: CASSLAFRGRGDEQFF. The CDR3 bases are TGCGCCAGCAGCTTGGCCTTTAGAGGGCGAGGAGATGAGCAGTTCTTC.

This chain links TRBV19 with TRBJ1-4; 7 bases agree with TRBD1. The CDR3 is 16 amino acids. Germline trimming cut 1 base from V and 8 bases from J; bases unmatched to any gene: 10. CDR1 and CDR2 (germline): LNHDA, SQIVND (reference sequence). CDR3 bases: TGTGCCAGTAGTATAGGGGGACAGCAAACGGGAGAAAAACTGTTTTTT. Protein sequence: CASSIGGQQTGEKLFF.

This chain's CDR3 is CASSQEAGGLEAFF. CDR3 in DNA: TGCGCCAGCAGCCAAGAGGCGGGTGGTCTAGAAGCTTTCTTT. This chain links TRBV4-3 with TRBJ1-1, with D unresolved. CDR1 LGHNA and CDR2 YSLEER come from the germline V gene. V gave up 0 bases and J gave up 8 bases, with 13 bases separating them. The CDR3 loop spans 14 amino acids.

The V gene is TRBV10-1, the J gene TRBJ1-5, with TRBD1 identical over 7 bases. The CDR3 is 16 amino acids. CDR1 is WNHNN and CDR2 is SYGVQD in the germline V gene (reference sequence). With 1 base clipped from V and 4 bases from J, the junction kept 7 bases outside the gene matches. The CDR3 nucleotides are TGCGCCAGCAGTGAGTTAGAGACAGGGTGTAATCAGCCCCAGCATTTT. Translation: CASSELETGCNQPQHF.

Concerning this clone itself: The sample contains more than one DNA sequence encoding this CDR3. The chain links TRBV18 to TRBJ1-1; 8 nucleotides agree with TRBD1. Per germline, CDR1 KGHSH and CDR2 LQKENI. V lost 5 bases, J lost 3 bases, and 2 bases stayed unmatched. The CDR3 length is 13 residues. The CDR3 coding sequence is TGTGCCAGCTCATCGACAGGGGACACTGAAGCTTTCTTT. Residues: CASSSTGDTEAFF.